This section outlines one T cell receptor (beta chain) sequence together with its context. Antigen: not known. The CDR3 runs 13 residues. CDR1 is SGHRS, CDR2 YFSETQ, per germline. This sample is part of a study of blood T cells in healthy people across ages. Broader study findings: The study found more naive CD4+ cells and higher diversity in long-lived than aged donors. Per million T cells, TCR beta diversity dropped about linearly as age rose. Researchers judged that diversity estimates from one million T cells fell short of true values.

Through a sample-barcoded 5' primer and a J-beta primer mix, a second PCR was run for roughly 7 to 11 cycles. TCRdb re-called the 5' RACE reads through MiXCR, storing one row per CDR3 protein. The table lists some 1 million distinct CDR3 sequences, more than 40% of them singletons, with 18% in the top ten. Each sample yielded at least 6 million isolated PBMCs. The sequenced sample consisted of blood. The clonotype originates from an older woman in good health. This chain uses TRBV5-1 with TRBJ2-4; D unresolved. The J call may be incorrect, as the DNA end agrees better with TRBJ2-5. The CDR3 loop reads CASSLQSQETQYF. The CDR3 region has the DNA TGCGCCAGCAGCCTTCAAAGCCAAGAGACCCAGTACTTC.